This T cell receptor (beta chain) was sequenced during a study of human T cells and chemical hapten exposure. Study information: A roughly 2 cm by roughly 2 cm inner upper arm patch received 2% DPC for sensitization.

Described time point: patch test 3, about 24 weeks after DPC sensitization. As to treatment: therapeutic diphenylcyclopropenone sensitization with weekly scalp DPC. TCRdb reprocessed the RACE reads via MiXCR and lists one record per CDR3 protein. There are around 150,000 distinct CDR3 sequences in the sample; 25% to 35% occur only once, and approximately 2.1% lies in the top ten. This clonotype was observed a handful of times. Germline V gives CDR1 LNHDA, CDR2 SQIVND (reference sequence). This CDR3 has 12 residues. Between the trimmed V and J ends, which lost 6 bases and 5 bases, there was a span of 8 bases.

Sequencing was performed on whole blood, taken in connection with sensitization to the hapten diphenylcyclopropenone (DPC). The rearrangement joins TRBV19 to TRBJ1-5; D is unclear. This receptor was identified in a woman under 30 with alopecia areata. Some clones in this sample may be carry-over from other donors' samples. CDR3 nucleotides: TGTGCCAGTAGAGATGTGTATCAGCCCCAGCATTTT. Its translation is CASRDVYQPQHF.